The entry that follows covers one T cell receptor (beta chain) sequence. The CDR3 runs to 18 residues. From germline, CDR1 is SEHNR and CDR2 FQNEAQ (reference sequence). Trimming left V 7 bases short and J 0 bases short, with 22 bases between. Participants' reported clinical history set cohort assignment. A COVID-19 case was met by exposed participants within 2 weeks before study entry. Only in-frame clones appear in the TCRdb table, and some are missing; sequencing was by immunoSEQ multiplex PCR. The sample has approximately 260,000 clones, roughly 81% seen once. The sample belongs to a study of blood T cell repertoires in COVID-19. On the study more broadly: Some COVID-19 samples were acute and others convalescent; all came from the United States, Italy and Spain. T cells, B-cell-depleted T cells, or PBMCs provided the cDNA or gDNA that served as material.

This receptor was obtained from a woman aged 50 to 65 who had been exposed to COVID-19. The sample taken for sequencing was PBMCs or T cells enriched from blood (not recorded which). V usage is TRBV7-9 and J usage is TRBJ1-3; D is ambiguous. The CDR3 DNA is TGTGCCAGCACCCCTCTTTTGAACAACGTTCTCTCTGGAAACACCATATATTTT. Translated, it gives CASTPLLNNVLSGNTIYF.